This TCR beta chain was captured in a study of response to subunit inactivated influenza vaccine. Study outcomes and limitations: A suggestion made by the authors is that each seasonal influenza vaccination recruits few new T cells.

V lost 1 base to trimming and J lost 7 bases, with 11 bases between them. This CDR3 is 14 amino acids long. Only a few counts were recorded for this clonotype. Its antigen is currently unknown. TCRdb independently ran MiXCR on the RT-PCR reads; one entry per CDR3 protein. Altogether 860,000 or so distinct CDR3 sequences are present, approximately 22% being singletons, with the ten largest covering roughly 10%. The TCR originated in a man aged 50-59 years who received an inactivated influenza vaccine. The source was PBMCs from blood, collected 5 days after vaccination. The chain carries TRBV12-3 or TRBV12-4 and TRBJ2-1, with unresolved D. The CDR3 DNA is TGTGCCAGCAGTTTAGGGACCCCCACTAATGAGCAGTTCTTC. Translation: CASSLGTPTNEQFF.